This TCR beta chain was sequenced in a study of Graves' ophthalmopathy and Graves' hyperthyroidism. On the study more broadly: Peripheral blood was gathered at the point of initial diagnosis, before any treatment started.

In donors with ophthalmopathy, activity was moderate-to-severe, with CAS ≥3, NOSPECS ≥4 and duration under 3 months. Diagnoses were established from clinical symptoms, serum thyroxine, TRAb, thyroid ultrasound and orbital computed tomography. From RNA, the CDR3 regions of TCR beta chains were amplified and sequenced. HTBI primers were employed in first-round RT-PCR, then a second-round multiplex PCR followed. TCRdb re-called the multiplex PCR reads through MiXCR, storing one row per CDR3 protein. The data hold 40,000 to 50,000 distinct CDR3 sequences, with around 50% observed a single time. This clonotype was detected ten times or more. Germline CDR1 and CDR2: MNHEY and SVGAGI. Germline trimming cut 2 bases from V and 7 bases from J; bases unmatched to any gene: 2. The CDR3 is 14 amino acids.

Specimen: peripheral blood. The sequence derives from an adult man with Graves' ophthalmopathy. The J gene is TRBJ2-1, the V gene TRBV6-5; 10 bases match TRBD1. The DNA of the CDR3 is TGTGCCAGCAGTTACGACAGGGGGCCTAATGAGCAGTTCTTC. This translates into CASSYDRGPNEQFF.